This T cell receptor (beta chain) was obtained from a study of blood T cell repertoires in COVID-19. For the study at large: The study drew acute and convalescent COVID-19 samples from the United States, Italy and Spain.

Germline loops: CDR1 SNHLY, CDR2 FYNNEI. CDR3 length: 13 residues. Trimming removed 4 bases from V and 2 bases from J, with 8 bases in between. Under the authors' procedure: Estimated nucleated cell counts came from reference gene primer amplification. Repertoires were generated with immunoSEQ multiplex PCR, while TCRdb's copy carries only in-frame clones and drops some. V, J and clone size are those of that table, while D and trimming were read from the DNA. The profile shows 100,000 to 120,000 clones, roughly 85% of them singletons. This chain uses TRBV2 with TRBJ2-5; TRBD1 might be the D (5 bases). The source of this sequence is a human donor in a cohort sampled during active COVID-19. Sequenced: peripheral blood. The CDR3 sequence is CASSVDRQETQYF. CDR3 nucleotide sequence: TGTGCCAGCAGTGTTGACAGACAAGAGACCCAGTACTTC.